Listed here are 32 T cell receptor beta chains from one sample, sequenced in a study of T cell repertoires in cytomegalovirus infection. TCRdb passed the reads through MiXCR, listing each CDR3 protein once. The sample lists hundreds of thousands of distinct CDR3 sequences, 42% occurring once. For these receptors, no antigen is known. The material sequenced was cultured PBMCs, taken from culture after CMV antigen stimulation. These receptors came from a human donor in good health (CMV status not recorded). Some clones in this sample may be carry-over from other donors' samples.

The V gene is TRBV6-1, the J gene TRBJ2-7, with D possibly being TRBD1 or TRBD2 (5 bases each). CDR3 length equals 14 residues. V was clipped by 5 bases and J by 0 bases, with 11 bases between them. The germline gives CDR1 MNHNS, CDR2 SASEGT. DNA of the CDR3: TGTGCCAGCAGTATCGCCGGGACCTCCTACGAGCAGTACTTC. Amino acid sequence: CASSIAGTSYEQYF.

The chain has TRBV28 and TRBJ1-6; no clear D gene. V was shortened by 5 bases and J by 0 bases, with 17 bases between the two germline ends. This CDR3 region has 18 residues. Germline V gives CDR1 MDHEN, CDR2 SYDVKM. The CDR3 loop reads CASSPIVGGDSYNSPLHF. The DNA of the CDR3 is TGTGCCAGCAGTCCAATTGTAGGAGGTGACTCCTATAATTCACCCCTCCACTTT.

At least ten counts were recorded for this clonotype. The chain employs TRBV7-2 and TRBJ2-1; D possibly corresponds to TRBD1 (5 bases). The CDR3 has 16 amino acids. Trimming removed 4 bases from V and 3 bases from J, with 16 bases in between. CDR1 SGHTA and CDR2 FQGNSA come from the germline V gene. DNA for the CDR3: TGTGCCAGCAGCTCCTTCGAAGACAGAGACTACAATGAGCAGTTCTTC. Its translation is CASSSFEDRDYNEQFF.

The J gene is TRBJ1-2, the V gene TRBV11-2, with D possibly TRBD1 on 6 matching bases. Germline CDR1 is SGHAT and CDR2 is FQNNGV. The ends were cut back, 1 base at V and 3 bases at J, with 12 bases in the middle. The CDR3 covers 15 residues. The DNA for the CDR3 is TGTGCCAGCAGCTTAGGCCCAGGGGTGTACTATGGCTACACCTTC. This translates into CASSLGPGVYYGYTF.

The genes are TRBV7-8 and TRBJ2-3; D unclear. The germline gives CDR1 SGHVS, CDR2 FQNEAQ. The CDR3 covers 14 residues. V lost 3 bases and J lost 3, with 10 bases in between. CDR3 DNA: TGTGCCAGCAGCTTGGGGATACGGACAGATACGCAGTATTTT. Residues: CASSLGIRTDTQYF.

A few counts support this clonotype. The rearrangement uses TRBV6-5 and TRBJ2-1; D is tentatively TRBD1 or TRBD2 (5 bases each). There are 15 residues in the CDR3. Germline loops: CDR1 MNHEY, CDR2 SVGAGI. Trimming pared 2 bases from V and 4 bases from J, leaving 12 bases between. CDR3 bases: TGTGCCAGCAGTTACGGGACGGCTAGATACAATGAGCAGTTCTTC. Its protein product is CASSYGTARYNEQFF.

This clonotype was found many times. The chain recombines TRBV7-2 with TRBJ1-5; no clear D. CDR1 and CDR2 from the germline V gene are SGHTA and FQGNSA. With 6 bases removed from V and 0 bases from J, the gap between germline ends came to 3 bases. The CDR3 covers 12 residues. DNA of the CDR3: TGTGCCAGCAGTTTTAGCAATCAGCCCCAGCATTTT. Translating gives CASSFSNQPQHF.

This clonotype was recorded a few times. This rearrangement joins TRBV7-2 to TRBJ2-3, with 13 bases that match TRBD2. The V gene end was trimmed by 0 bases and the J gene end by 5 bases; junction bases not matched to a gene: 5. The CDR3 consists of 17 residues. Per the germline V gene, CDR1 is SGHTA and CDR2 is FQGNSA. The CDR3 DNA is TGTGCCAGCAGCTTAGCGCGACTAGCGGGAGGAGAAGATACGCAGTATTTT. It is translated as CASSLARLAGGEDTQYF. Filled out from reference TRBV7-2 and TRBJ2-3, the complete variable domain reads GAGVSQSPSNKVTEKGKDVELRCDPISGHTALYWYRQSLGQGLEFLIYFQGNSAPDKSGLPSDRFSAERTGGSVSTLTIQRTQQEDSAVYLCASSLARLAGGEDTQYFGPGTRLTVL.

This chain connects TRBV4-1 to TRBJ2-1; D possibly corresponds to TRBD2 (6 bases). V dropped 4 bases and J dropped 6 bases, with 13 bases sitting between them. This CDR3 comprises 14 residues. Germline CDR1 reads MGHRA; CDR2 reads YSYEKL. The CDR3 loop reads CASSPGTLRNEQFF. Written as DNA, the CDR3 is TGCGCCAGCAGCCCCGGGACTCTCCGCAATGAGCAGTTCTTC.

This clonotype appeared a single time. The genes are TRBV19 and TRBJ2-2, with D possibly being TRBD2 (5 bases). This CDR3 comprises 16 residues. From germline, CDR1 is LNHDA and CDR2 SQIVND (reference sequence). V shed 3 bases and J shed 0 bases, with 11 bases lying between them. The CDR3 region has the DNA TGTGCCAGTAGTATCGGAGGTTTCGCGAACACCGGGGAGCTGTTTTTT. Translation gives CASSIGGFANTGELFF.

In this sample, this clonotype turned up a few times. This chain links TRBV7-2 with TRBJ2-7, with 9 nucleotides matching TRBD1. Germline-derived CDR1 and CDR2 are SGHTA and FQGNSA. V gave up 6 bases and J gave up 5 bases; unmatched junction bases: 8. The CDR3 contains 14 residues. CDR3 DNA: TGTGCCAGCAGACCTGGGACAGGGACACACGAGCAGTACGTC. This translates into CASRPGTGTHEQYV.

This clonotype was seen a few times. V is TRBV29-1 and J is TRBJ2-1; 8 bases are shared with TRBD2. The V gene's germline CDR1 is SQVTM and CDR2 ANQGSEA. Trimming cost V 7 bases and J 8 bases; bases outside gene matches: 7. There are 12 residues in the CDR3. The CDR3 DNA follows: TGCAGCGCTATGAGCGGGGGATATGAGCAGTTCTTC. This gives the protein CSAMSGGYEQFF.

The sample holds a few counts of this clonotype. This sequence joins TRBV6-5 and TRBJ2-3; maybe TRBD2 (5 bases). Trimming pared 2 bases from V and 6 bases from J, leaving 21 bases between. This CDR3 is 17 amino acids long. Per germline, CDR1 MNHEY and CDR2 SVGAGI. CDR3 amino acids: CASSYPSASIGGDTQYF. The CDR3 DNA reads as TGTGCCAGCAGTTACCCCTCGGCTTCGATAGGAGGTGATACGCAGTATTTT.

The chain links TRBV29-1 to TRBJ1-2, with D perhaps TRBD1 (6 bases). The CDR3 has 11 residues. Germline-derived CDR1 and CDR2 are SQVTM and ANQGSEA. V lost 4 bases to trimming and J lost 7 bases, with 10 bases between them. The CDR3 nucleotides are TGCAGCGTTGTGCCAGGGGTTGGCTACACCTTC. It encodes CSVVPGVGYTF.

This sequence joins TRBV15 and TRBJ2-5, with 9 bases fitting TRBD2. This CDR3 is built from 14 residues. Germline values: CDR1 LNHNV, CDR2 YYDKDF (reference sequence). J gave up 4 bases and V 5 bases, and 5 bases lay outside the gene matches. CDR3 amino acids: CATSVGLAGETQYF. CDR3 sequence (DNA): TGTGCCACCAGCGTGGGACTAGCAGGAGAGACCCAGTACTTC.

Here the CDR3 reads CASRGNRGGPYEQYF. CDR3 DNA: TGTGCCAGTAGAGGGAACCGTGGAGGGCCCTACGAGCAGTACTTC. The chain uses TRBV19 and TRBJ2-7, with D possibly being TRBD2 (6 bases). The CDR3 runs to 15 residues. The ends were cut back, 6 bases at V and 2 bases at J, with 17 bases in the middle. Germline lookup yields CDR1 LNHDA and CDR2 SQIVND (reference sequence).

This clonotype occurred a few times. The chain recombines TRBV6-4 with TRBJ1-6; D gene ambiguous. This CDR3 spans 13 amino acids. Germline CDR1 is MRHNA and CDR2 is SNTAGT. With 6 bases removed from V and 7 bases from J, the gap between germline ends came to 10 bases. The CDR3 sequence: CASSLEVNSPLHF. CDR3 sequence (DNA): TGTGCCAGCAGCCTTGAAGTGAATTCACCCCTCCACTTT.

The chain uses TRBV7-2 and TRBJ2-5; D uncertain. Germline V gives CDR1 SGHTA, CDR2 FQGNSA. The CDR3 has 15 amino acids. Trimming cost V 6 bases and J 2 bases, with 16 bases left between them. In DNA form, the CDR3 reads TGTGCCAGCAGATTGCGACTCGGATTGCAAGAGACCCAGTACTTC. Amino acid sequence: CASRLRLGLQETQYF.

This clonotype has a handful of counts. This sequence joins TRBV6-1 and TRBJ2-3, with 9 bases matching TRBD1. Germline CDR1 and CDR2: MNHNS and SASEGT. Trimming removed 4 bases from V and 1 base from J; junction bases left unmatched: 9. The CDR3 is made up of 17 amino acids. The CDR3 loop is CASSALNRGRGTDTQYF. CDR3 bases: TGTGCCAGCAGTGCCCTCAACAGGGGGCGCGGCACAGATACGCAGTATTTT.

This sequence joins TRBV7-2 and TRBJ2-1; tentatively, D is TRBD2 (6 bases). The CDR3 sequence is 16 residues long. Looked up from germline, CDR1 is SGHTA and CDR2 is FQGNSA. Between the trimmed V and J ends, which lost 5 bases and 4 bases, there was a span of 18 bases. In DNA form, the CDR3 reads TGTGCCAGCAGCCCAACCGGGTGGCGGGGATACAATGAGCAGTTCTTC. The encoded protein is CASSPTGWRGYNEQFF.

This chain joins TRBV6-2 or TRBV6-3 and TRBJ2-6; the D call may be TRBD1 or TRBD2 (5 bases each). Per the germline V gene, CDR1 is MNHEY and CDR2 is SVGEGT. V was cut by 7 bases and J by 2 bases, with 18 bases left in between. This CDR3 region has 17 residues. The CDR3 region has the DNA TGTGCCAGCACCGAGCCGGGGCAAGTCCCTGGGGCCAACGTCCTGACTTTC. It encodes CASTEPGQVPGANVLTF.

The chain uses TRBV4-2 and TRBJ2-5, with D tentatively TRBD2 (5 bases). The V end lost 1 base, the J end lost 2 bases, and 11 bases lay between the germline ends. The CDR3 extends over 15 amino acids. Germline V CDR1 and CDR2: LGHNA, YNFKEQ. Written as DNA, the CDR3 is TGTGCCAGCAGCCAAGTCGGTACGGGACAAGAGACCCAGTACTTC. It translates to CASSQVGTGQETQYF.

The chain carries TRBV7-9 and TRBJ2-1, with a weak D call TRBD2 (6 bases). The CDR3 contains 15 residues. CDR1 is SEHNR, CDR2 FQNEAQ, per germline (reference sequence). Trimming cost V 1 base and J 6 bases, with 13 bases left between them. Here the CDR3 reads CASSLDGRFSNEQFF. The DNA of the CDR3 is TGTGCCAGCAGCTTAGACGGGAGATTTTCCAATGAGCAGTTCTTC.

The chain couples TRBV4-2 to TRBJ2-7; D unclear. This CDR3 has 15 residues. V was cut by 4 bases and J by 3 bases, with 16 bases left in between. Germline V gives CDR1 LGHNA, CDR2 YNFKEQ. In nucleotides, the CDR3 is TGTGCCAGCAGCCCGCAAGGCGGTAGGGACTACGAGCAGTACTTC. Its protein product is CASSPQGGRDYEQYF.

This clonotype showed up just a few times. V is TRBV7-2 and J is TRBJ2-5; no clear D. The CDR3 covers 14 residues. Germline V gives CDR1 SGHTA, CDR2 FQGNSA. V shed 1 base and J shed 5 bases, with 11 bases lying between them. CDR3 sequence reads: CASSLDQAMETQYF. The CDR3 DNA follows: TGTGCCAGCAGCTTAGACCAAGCGATGGAGACCCAGTACTTC.

The genes are TRBV7-9 and TRBJ1-1; no definite D call. Trimming removed 3 bases from V and 4 bases from J, with 12 bases in between. Germline-derived CDR1 and CDR2 are SEHNR and FQNEAQ (reference sequence). There are 14 residues in the CDR3. The CDR3 DNA is TGTGCCAGCAGCTTCGGATCAATTGCCACTGAAGCTTTCTTT. Amino acid sequence: CASSFGSIATEAFF.

This chain connects TRBV27 to TRBJ2-7, with TRBD1 identical over 10 bases. CDR1 and CDR2 (germline): MNHEY, SMNVEV (reference sequence). The CDR3 runs to 19 residues. Trimming at V came to 3 bases and at J to 2 bases, leaving 16 bases not matched to a gene. CDR3 in DNA: TGTGCCAGCAGTTTGACGGACAGGGGGACTAGGTTCCCCACCTACGAGCAGTACTTC. Its protein is CASSLTDRGTRFPTYEQYF.

The chain joins TRBV7-2 to TRBJ1-1; a weak D match, TRBD1 (5 bases). This CDR3 spans 14 amino acids. CDR1 and CDR2 (germline): SGHTA, FQGNSA. The V end was cut by 3 bases, the J end by 6 bases, with 14 bases between. CDR3 residues: CASSFRGTGAEAFF. CDR3 coding DNA: TGTGCCAGCAGCTTCCGTGGAACAGGTGCTGAAGCTTTCTTT.

The chain combines TRBV27 with TRBJ1-1; D remains unclear. V gave up 4 bases and J gave up 2 bases, with 11 bases separating them. The CDR3 runs to 14 residues. Germline V gives CDR1 MNHEY, CDR2 SMNVEV (reference sequence). The CDR3 reads CASSSGPRNTEAFF. For the CDR3, the DNA is TGTGCCAGCAGTTCCGGGCCGAGAAACACTGAAGCTTTCTTT.

This sequence joins TRBV6-2 or TRBV6-3 and TRBJ1-1, with 7 bases lining up with TRBD1. In germline, CDR1 is MNHEY, CDR2 SVGEGT. The length of the CDR3 is 14 residues. V was pared by 6 bases and J by 1 base, with 5 bases of the junction left unmatched. The DNA for the CDR3 is TGTGCCAGCAGGGACAGGAAAGAGAACACTGAAGCTTTCTTT. Translated: CASRDRKENTEAFF.

CDR3 amino acids: CASSLDPRGRRANEKLFF. The CDR3 coding sequence is TGTGCCAGCAGTTTAGATCCCAGGGGGCGCCGTGCTAATGAAAAACTGTTTTTT. The J gene is TRBJ1-4, the V gene TRBV12-3 or TRBV12-4, with 8 bases fitting TRBD1. Germline trimming cut 1 base from V and 3 bases from J; bases unmatched to any gene: 10. CDR3 size: 18 residues.

Ten or more counts support this clonotype. The chain uses TRBV7-2 and TRBJ1-6; D not certain. Trimming removed 2 bases from V and 9 bases from J, with 5 bases in between. The germline gives CDR1 SGHTA, CDR2 FQGNSA. The CDR3 is made up of 12 amino acids. In nucleotides, the CDR3 is TGTGCCAGCAGCTTAAGGGTTTCACCCCTCCACTTT. Amino acids: CASSLRVSPLHF.